One sample yielded the 8 T cell receptor beta chains listed below, sequenced in a study of OX40 agonist ivuxolimab in advanced cancers. Generated by immunoSEQ multiplex PCR, the TCRdb table keeps only in-frame clones and is missing some. The data contain about 99,000 clones, roughly 95% of them seen just once; the ten biggest clones take up 2%. This specimen was CD4+ or CD8+ T cells sorted from blood, taken in a trial of the OX40 agonist ivuxolimab. The receptor source for this set is an adult with an advanced solid tumor such as melanoma, head and neck, liver or kidney cancer.

The gene calls are TRBV19 and TRBJ1-1, with D unresolved. Deletions cut 3 bases from V and 2 bases from J, with 10 bases between. The CDR3 runs to 14 residues. The V gene's germline CDR1 is LNHDA and CDR2 SQIVND (reference sequence). The CDR3: CASSIDDLNTEAFF. CDR3 nucleotides: TGTGCCAGTAGTATTGATGATTTAAACACTGAAGCTTTCTTT.

The rearrangement joins TRBV7-3 to TRBJ2-3, with D maybe TRBD2 (6 bases). V lost 5 bases to trimming and J lost 2 bases, with 14 bases between them. The germline gives CDR1 SGHTA, CDR2 FQGTGA. CDR3 size: 15 residues. The CDR3 reads CASSAGLLATDTQYF. The CDR3 DNA is TGTGCCAGCAGCGCGGGACTTTTGGCCACAGATACGCAGTATTTT.

The chain couples TRBV27 to TRBJ1-5; no clear D. The CDR3 is 17 amino acids. With 8 bases removed from V and 0 bases from J, the gap between germline ends came to 20 bases. Germline V gene sequence: CDR1 MNHEY, CDR2 SMNVEV (reference sequence). In nucleotides, the CDR3 is TGTGCCAGCTGTTCTACCCAAGGACGTGTTAGCAATCAGCCCCAGCATTTT. Encoded protein: CASCSTQGRVSNQPQHF.

The V gene is TRBV7-9, the J gene TRBJ2-1; D unresolved. The CDR3 is 16 residues long. Germline V lookup: CDR1 SEHNR, CDR2 FQNEAQ (reference sequence). V was clipped by 2 bases and J by 0 bases, with 11 bases between them. The CDR3 is CASSLMGRASYNEQFF. The CDR3 coding sequence is TGTGCCAGCAGCTTAATGGGAAGGGCCTCCTACAATGAGCAGTTCTTC.

The chain combines TRBV19 with TRBJ2-1, with TRBD1 identical over 9 bases. The V gene's germline CDR1 is LNHDA and CDR2 SQIVND (reference sequence). The CDR3 has 18 residues. Trimming cost V 5 bases and J 0 bases; bases outside gene matches: 11. The CDR3 nucleotides are TGTGCCAGTAGTCTGGGTGGGGGACAGGGCATCTCCTACAATGAGCAGTTCTTC. Translation: CASSLGGGQGISYNEQFF.

The chain recombines TRBV7-9 with TRBJ2-1; tentatively, D is TRBD2 (6 bases). The CDR3 is made up of 14 amino acids. Trimming took 5 bases from V and 5 from J, leaving 13 bases between them. CDR1 is SEHNR and CDR2 is FQNEAQ in the germline V gene (reference sequence). The chain's CDR3 is CASSRSTGDNEQFF. The CDR3 DNA is TGTGCCAGCAGCCGTTCTACGGGGGACAATGAGCAGTTCTTC.

V usage is TRBV7-9 and J usage is TRBJ2-2, with 8 bases fitting TRBD2. The germline gives CDR1 SEHNR, CDR2 FQNEAQ (reference sequence). The CDR3 extends over 16 amino acids. The junction had 5 bases not matched to a gene; V was cut back by 4 bases and J by 1 base. CDR3 sequence (DNA): TGTGCCAGCAGCTCCCCGGGACTAGGGAACACCGGGGAGCTGTTTTTT. This encodes CASSSPGLGNTGELFF.

The chain combines TRBV11-2 with TRBJ2-7; D not resolved. The CDR3 is made up of 13 amino acids. Per the germline V gene, CDR1 is SGHAT and CDR2 is FQNNGV. V was cut by 1 base and J by 5 bases, with 9 bases left in between. This chain's CDR3 is CASSLVGSDEQYF. Here the CDR3 DNA reads TGTGCCAGCAGCTTAGTAGGGTCCGACGAGCAGTACTTC.